The 16 T cell receptor beta chains below were found in one sample sequenced in a study of blood T cell repertoires in COVID-19 (dated by TCRdb to about 2020). Receptor amplification or capture employed the immunoSEQ multiplex PCR assay. The source is immuneACCESS, and TCRdb retained only in-frame sequences with V and J called. Part of the clones is not carried over; for the studies checked, unresolved V genes explain less than half of this, and the remainder is unexplained. The table for this sample lists about 80,000 clones; around 85% of them were counted only once. The ten largest clonotypes hold approximately 8% of the sample. Sequenced: peripheral blood. The receptors come from a man in his thirties or forties with acute or convalescent COVID-19.

V and J are TRBV19 and TRBJ2-1; maybe TRBD2 (5 bases). The CDR3 is 11 amino acids. The germline V gene has CDR1 LNHDA and CDR2 SQIVND (reference sequence). Deletions cut 4 bases from V and 9 bases from J, with 7 bases between. Here the CDR3 reads CASSSGLEQFF. The CDR3 DNA sequence: TGTGCCAGTAGTAGCGGACTTGAGCAGTTCTTC.

In nucleotides, the CDR3 is TGTGCCAGCAGCTCGTCAGATCAAGAGACCCAGTACTTC. Translated: CASSSSDQETQYF. The chain joins TRBV5-4 to TRBJ2-5, with unresolved D. V lost 3 bases to trimming and J lost 2 bases, with 8 bases between them. Per germline, CDR1 SGHNT and CDR2 YYREEE (reference sequence). The CDR3 totals 13 residues.

The rearrangement joins TRBV2 to TRBJ2-7, with TRBD2 as a possible D gene (6 bases). The CDR3 is 13 amino acids. The V and J ends lost 11 bases and 4 bases respectively, with 18 bases between them. The germline CDR1 and CDR2 sequences are SNHLY and FYNNEI. The CDR3 nucleotides are TGTGCCCTTCGAATCAGCGGGCGATACGAGCAGTACTTC. Amino acid sequence: CALRISGRYEQYF. Based on the CDR3 plus reference TRBV2 and TRBJ2-7, the full variable domain is EPEVTQTPSHQVTQMGQEVILRCVPISNHLYFYWYRQILGQKVEFLVSFYNNEISEKSEIFDDQFSVERPDGSNFTLKIRSTKLEDSAMYFCALRISGRYEQYFGPGTRLTVT.

J is TRBJ1-2 and V is TRBV5-1; no clear D. V was pared by 4 bases and J by 0 bases, with 10 bases between. The CDR3 totals 14 residues. The V gene's germline CDR1 is SGHRS and CDR2 YFSETQ. CDR3 in DNA: TGCGCCAGCAGCCCGGAGTTAGCTAACTATGGCTACACCTTC. It codes for CASSPELANYGYTF.

This rearrangement joins TRBV28 to TRBJ2-7; D is unresolved. V was shortened by 2 bases and J by 6 bases, with 11 bases between the two germline ends. The CDR3 runs 13 residues. Germline V CDR1 and CDR2: MDHEN, SYDVKM. In DNA, the CDR3 is TGTGCCAGCAGTTTACCCGCGGCGACCGAGCAGTACTTC. Translation gives CASSLPAATEQYF.

The chain couples TRBV5-6 to TRBJ2-2; maybe TRBD1 (5 bases). Germline CDR1 is SGHDT and CDR2 is YYEEEE. This CDR3 is built from 15 residues. The V end lost 0 bases, the J end lost 3 bases, and 9 bases lay between the germline ends. The CDR3 DNA reads TGTGCCAGCAGCTTGGGCAGGGATTACACCGGGGAGCTGTTTTTT. This encodes CASSLGRDYTGELFF.

The V gene is TRBV5-4, the J gene TRBJ2-2; 9 bases are shared with TRBD2. The germline gives CDR1 SGHNT, CDR2 YYREEE (reference sequence). Germline trimming cut 2 bases from V and 5 bases from J; bases unmatched to any gene: 7. The CDR3 runs to 16 residues. CDR3 protein: CASSFENSGSTGELFF. CDR3 sequence (DNA): TGTGCCAGCAGCTTCGAGAATAGCGGGAGTACCGGGGAGCTGTTTTTT.

The V gene is TRBV5-1, the J gene TRBJ2-1; tentative D call: TRBD1 (8 bases). CDR3 length: 13 amino acids. V was pared by 3 bases and J by 6 bases, with 10 bases between. Germline lookup yields CDR1 SGHRS and CDR2 YFSETQ. The CDR3 coding sequence is TGCGCCAGCAGCTACAGGGGGGGCAATGAGCAGTTCTTC. Amino acid sequence: CASSYRGGNEQFF.

The chain recombines TRBV28 with TRBJ2-7; D remains unclear. Looked up from germline, CDR1 is MDHEN and CDR2 is SYDVKM. V gave up 4 bases and J gave up 4 bases, with 5 bases separating them. CDR3 size: 11 residues. The CDR3 loop reads CASSSVYEQYF. In nucleotides, the CDR3 is TGTGCCAGCAGTTCAGTATACGAGCAGTACTTC.

The CDR3 loop reads CASSSTRTGQTSHDYEQYF. The CDR3 DNA reads TGCGCCAGCAGCTCCACCCGGACAGGGCAGACTAGCCATGACTACGAGCAGTACTTC. The J gene is TRBJ2-7, the V gene TRBV5-1; tentatively, D is TRBD1 (8 bases). CDR1 and CDR2 (germline): SGHRS, YFSETQ. This CDR3 is 19 amino acids long. The V gene lost 3 bases and the J gene lost 3 bases, with 28 bases spanning the gap.

The chain is built from TRBV7-2 and TRBJ2-5; TRBD1 might be the D (6 bases). This CDR3 contains 15 residues. V was pared by 1 base and J by 5 bases, with 14 bases between. CDR1 is SGHTA and CDR2 is FQGNSA in the germline V gene. DNA for the CDR3: TGTGCCAGCAGCTTAGATGGGGGCAATTGGGAGACCCAGTACTTC. Its translation is CASSLDGGNWETQYF. The full variable domain, completed using reference TRBV7-2 and TRBJ2-5, is GAGVSQSPSNKVTEKGKDVELRCDPISGHTALYWYRQSLGQGLEFLIYFQGNSAPDKSGLPSDRFSAERTGGSVSTLTIQRTQQEDSAVYLCASSLDGGNWETQYFGPGTRLLVL.

The chain carries TRBV28 and TRBJ1-4; D unclear. Germline CDR1 MDHEN, CDR2 SYDVKM. The germline V and J ends were trimmed by 3 bases and 12 bases, with 17 bases remaining between them. There are 14 residues in the CDR3. CDR3 sequence (DNA): TGTGCCAGCAGTTTCAACGGGAAGGTTGCGGAACTGTTTTTT. Its translation is CASSFNGKVAELFF. The complete variable domain, with remaining parts taken from reference TRBV28 and TRBJ1-4, reads DVKVTQSSRYLVKRTGEKVFLECVQDMDHENMFWYRQDPGLGLRLIYFSYDVKMKEKGDIPEGYSVSREKKERFSLILESASTNQTSMYLCASSFNGKVAELFFGSGTQLSVL.

The chain carries TRBV28 and TRBJ2-7, with D tentatively TRBD2 (5 bases). Germline V lookup: CDR1 MDHEN, CDR2 SYDVKM. This CDR3 is 13 amino acids long. The germline V and J ends were trimmed by 5 bases and 3 bases, with 11 bases remaining between them. CDR3: CASSPTSIYEQYF. The CDR3 region has the DNA TGTGCCAGCAGTCCCACTAGTATCTACGAGCAGTACTTC.

The V gene is TRBV6-1, the J gene TRBJ1-2; D gene uncertain. CDR1 and CDR2 from the germline V gene are MNHNS and SASEGT. Trimming took 6 bases from V and 5 from J, leaving 13 bases between them. The CDR3 is 13 residues long. CDR3 region: CASSQLRGYGYTF. CDR3 nucleotide sequence: TGTGCCAGCAGCCAGCTCCGGGGTTATGGCTACACCTTC.

The DNA of the CDR3 is TGCGCCAGCAGCTTGAACGGACAAGGCAACTCTGGAAACACCATATATTTT. This codes for CASSLNGQGNSGNTIYF. The chain is built from TRBV5-1 and TRBJ1-3; possibly TRBD1 for D (5 bases). The CDR3 length is 17 residues. The germline gives CDR1 SGHRS, CDR2 YFSETQ. Trimming removed 1 base from V and 0 bases from J, with 14 bases in between. Variable domain in full (rest from reference TRBV5-1 and TRBJ1-3): KAGVTQTPRYLIKTRGQQVTLSCSPISGHRSVSWYQQTPGQGLQFLFEYFSETQRNKGNFPGRFSGRQFSNSRSEMNVSTLELGDSALYLCASSLNGQGNSGNTIYFGEGSWLTVV.

The chain uses TRBV5-1 and TRBJ2-7, with TRBD2 matching over 9 bases. The CDR3 is 15 amino acids. With V trimmed by 6 bases and J by 3 bases, 10 bases remained unmatched. Germline lookup yields CDR1 SGHRS and CDR2 YFSETQ. CDR3 sequence (DNA): TGCGCCAGCAAGTCCCCGGGACTAGCAGTCTACGAGCAGTACTTC. This sequence encodes CASKSPGLAVYEQYF. The whole variable domain, filled in from reference TRBV5-1 and TRBJ2-7, reads KAGVTQTPRYLIKTRGQQVTLSCSPISGHRSVSWYQQTPGQGLQFLFEYFSETQRNKGNFPGRFSGRQFSNSRSEMNVSTLELGDSALYLCASKSPGLAVYEQYFGPGTRLTVT.